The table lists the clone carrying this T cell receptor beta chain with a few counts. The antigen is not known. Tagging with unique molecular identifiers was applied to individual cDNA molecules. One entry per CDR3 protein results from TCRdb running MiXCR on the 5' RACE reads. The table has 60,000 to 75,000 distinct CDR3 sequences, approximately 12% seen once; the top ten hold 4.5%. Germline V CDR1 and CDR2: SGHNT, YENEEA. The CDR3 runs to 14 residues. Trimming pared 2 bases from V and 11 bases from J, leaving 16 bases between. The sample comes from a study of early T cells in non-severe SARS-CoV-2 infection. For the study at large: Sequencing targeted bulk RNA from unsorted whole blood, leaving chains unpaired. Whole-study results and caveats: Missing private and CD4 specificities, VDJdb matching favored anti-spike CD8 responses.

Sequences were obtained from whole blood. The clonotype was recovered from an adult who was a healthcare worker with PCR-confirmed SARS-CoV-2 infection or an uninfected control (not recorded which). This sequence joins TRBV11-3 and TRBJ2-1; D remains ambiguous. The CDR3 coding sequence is TGTGCCAGCAGCTTACTTTTAGGACCTGGTAAGCAGTTCTTC. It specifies CASSLLLGPGKQFF.